What follows are 28 T cell receptor beta chains derived from one specimen sequenced in a study of molecular identifiers for immune sequencing clone quantification. TCRdb itself ran the PCR reads through MiXCR, one entry per CDR3 protein. The data contain fewer than 350,000 distinct CDR3 sequences, about a quarter of them seen just once; the ten biggest clones take up about 0.7%. The sample consisted of naive CD8+ T cells from blood, with Jurkat cell RNA spiked in. Subset given: FACS-sorted CD8+CD4-CCR7+CD45RA+ naive T cells. These receptors were collected from a human donor in good health. Some libraries in this study had Jurkat cell RNA spiked in.

This clonotype was picked up a small number of times. V and J are TRBV6-2 or TRBV6-3 and TRBJ2-1, with 7 bases aligning to TRBD2. This CDR3 region has 16 residues. CDR1 MNHEY and CDR2 SVGEGT come from the germline V gene. Losses at the gene ends were 5 bases for V and 5 bases for J; bases not matched to a gene: 12. The CDR3 DNA follows: TGTGCCAGCAGTCCCTTGCGGCAGGGAGGGGACAATGAGCAGTTCTTC. It specifies CASSPLRQGGDNEQFF.

The rearrangement uses TRBV25-1 and TRBJ2-2; 7 nucleotides align to TRBD1. Looked up from germline, CDR1 is MGHDK and CDR2 is SYGVNS. This CDR3 is 15 amino acids long. V shed 5 bases, J shed 5 bases, and the junction held 8 bases outside the gene matches. The CDR3 loop reads CASSSQTGWTGELFF. The CDR3, as DNA: TGTGCCAGCAGTTCCCAGACAGGGTGGACCGGGGAGCTGTTTTTT.

This clonotype was found once. An end of the junction differs from the germline gene, which may be a read error. V gene TRBV20-1 combines with J gene TRBJ2-3; D gene unclear. CDR3 length: 12 residues. Per the germline V gene, CDR1 is DFQATT and CDR2 is SNEGSKA (reference sequence). The CDR3 DNA is TGCAGTGCTCGGGCCGAAACAGATGCGCAGTATTTT. It translates to CSARAETDAQYF.

Worth noting for this clonotype: Germline and junction disagree at one end, which may indicate a read error. The CDR3 DNA reads TGCGCCAGCAGCCAGACCAGACAGGGCCGGGCGTACCAGCCCCACCATTTT. It yields the protein CASSQTRQGRAYQPHHF. This chain links TRBV4-3 with TRBJ1-5; 7 bases match TRBD1. The CDR3 length is 17 residues. Germline loops: CDR1 LGHNA, CDR2 YSLEER.

In this sample, this clonotype turned up a few times. The chain employs TRBV9 and TRBJ2-2, with 9 bases that match TRBD2. CDR1 and CDR2 (germline): SGDLS, YYNGEE. CDR3 length: 15 residues. Losses at the gene ends were 2 bases for V and 6 bases for J; bases not matched to a gene: 5. CDR3 residues: CASSVASGMSGELFF. In nucleotides, the CDR3 is TGTGCCAGCAGCGTTGCTAGCGGGATGTCCGGGGAGCTGTTTTTT.

This clonotype has ten or more counts. V and J are TRBV6-1 and TRBJ2-1; the D gene is possibly TRBD1 (6 bases). V was cut by 1 base and J by 8 bases, with 15 bases left in between. Germline V lookup: CDR1 MNHNS, CDR2 SASEGT. The CDR3 has 15 residues. This chain's CDR3 is CASSEVGIRGDEQFF. CDR3 DNA sequence: TGTGCCAGCAGTGAAGTGGGTATCAGGGGTGATGAGCAGTTCTTC.

This clonotype showed up many times. The CDR3 nucleotides are TGTGCCAGCAGTTACGGGGCCGCCACTGAAGCTTTCTTT. This encodes CASSYGAATEAFF. The chain uses TRBV6-2 or TRBV6-3 and TRBJ1-1, with a weak D call TRBD1 (5 bases). V dropped 2 bases and J dropped 4 bases, with 8 bases sitting between them. This CDR3 spans 13 amino acids. CDR1 MNHEY and CDR2 SVGEGT come from the germline V gene.

With regard to this clonotype: This may be a read error, as it is one base from a much larger clone. The chain links TRBV5-1 to TRBJ2-5; 7 bases map to TRBD2. Trimming removed 0 bases from V and 2 bases from J; junction bases left unmatched: 4. The germline gives CDR1 SGHRS, CDR2 YFSETQ. CDR3 length: 15 amino acids. The CDR3 reads CASSLERGLQETQYF. The CDR3 nucleotides read TGCGCCAGCAGCTTGGAGCGGGGACTACAAGAGACCCAGTACTTC.

This sequence joins TRBV7-9 and TRBJ2-3; D may match TRBD1 or TRBD2 (5 bases each). This CDR3 is built from 14 residues. Trimming stripped 3 bases from V and 1 base from J, with 8 bases between. Germline values: CDR1 SEHNR, CDR2 FQNEAQ (reference sequence). CDR3 sequence: CASSLGPRTDTQYF. CDR3 DNA sequence: TGTGCCAGCAGCTTGGGACCCCGCACAGATACGCAGTATTTT. Using reference TRBV7-9 and TRBJ2-3 for the parts outside the CDR3, the full variable domain is DTGVSQNPRHKITKRGQNVTFRCDPISEHNRLYWYRQTLGQGPEFLTYFQNEAQLEKSRLLSDRFSAERPKGSFSTLEIQRTEQGDSAMYLCASSLGPRTDTQYFGPGTRLTVL.

V and J are TRBV29-1 and TRBJ2-1; perhaps TRBD1 as D (5 bases). V dropped 3 bases and J dropped 7 bases, with 16 bases sitting between them. Germline V gives CDR1 SQVTM, CDR2 ANQGSEA. The CDR3 spans 14 residues. DNA for the CDR3: TGCAGCGTTGATAAAGGGTCGACAGTTAATGAGCAGTTCTTC. This sequence encodes CSVDKGSTVNEQFF.

This clonotype was seen at least ten times. J is TRBJ2-1 and V is TRBV24-1, with D unclear. The CDR3 spans 11 residues. With 4 bases removed from V and 8 bases from J, the gap between germline ends came to 5 bases. Germline V gene data show CDR1 as KGHDR and CDR2 as SFDVKD. Here the CDR3 DNA reads TGTGCCACCAGTGAAGGATATGAGCAGTTCTTC. It translates to CATSEGYEQFF.

Comments on this clonotype: A much larger clonotype is one base distant, so this may be a read error. V and J are TRBV6-1 and TRBJ1-2; 8 nucleotides align to TRBD1. The length of the CDR3 is 15 residues. Germline values: CDR1 MNHNS, CDR2 SASEGT. For the CDR3, the DNA is TGTGTCAGCACGGACAGGGCCTTAGCTAACTATGGCTACACCTTC. Encoded protein: CVSTDRALANYGYTF.

Concerning this clonotype itself: A much larger clonotype is one base distant, so this may be a read error. CDR3 protein: CASTEIGEGDGTRYF. The DNA for the CDR3 is TGTGCCAGCACTGAGATAGGGGAAGGGGACGGTACGCGGTATTTT. This chain links TRBV6-6 with TRBJ2-3; D could derive from TRBD1 or TRBD2 (5 bases each). The V gene's germline CDR1 is MNHNY and CDR2 SVGAGI (reference sequence). This CDR3 has 15 amino acids.

This clonotype was counted at least ten times. The V and J genes are TRBV6-2 or TRBV6-3 and TRBJ1-5, with unresolved D. The germline V and J ends were trimmed by 2 bases and 7 bases, with 9 bases remaining between them. CDR3 length equals 13 residues. Germline assignment: CDR1 MNHEY and CDR2 SVGEGT. CDR3 bases: TGTGCCAGCAGTTACGGTGGTCCCCAGCCCCAGCATTTT. Residues: CASSYGGPQPQHF.

The V and J genes are TRBV9 and TRBJ1-5; weak D call: TRBD1 (6 bases). The CDR3 consists of 15 residues. With 3 bases removed from V and 1 base from J, the gap between germline ends came to 11 bases. Per germline, CDR1 SGDLS and CDR2 YYNGEE. The CDR3 DNA reads TGTGCCAGCAGCGAGGACAGTCCAAGCAATCAGCCCCAGCATTTT. This translates into CASSEDSPSNQPQHF.

The chain employs TRBV19 and TRBJ1-5; TRBD1 might be the D (5 bases). Germline loops: CDR1 LNHDA, CDR2 SQIVND (reference sequence). This CDR3 region has 15 residues. V lost 3 bases and J lost 7, with 16 bases in between. The CDR3 DNA is TGTGCCAGTAGTATCTCTTCCCGGGGGGTCCAGCCCCAGCATTTT. Its protein product is CASSISSRGVQPQHF.

Points on this clonotype: Possible read error: a much larger clone is one base away. V gene TRBV4-3 combines with J gene TRBJ1-5; tentative D call: TRBD1 (6 bases). The CDR3 runs to 16 residues. From germline, CDR1 is LGHNA and CDR2 YSLEER. V was cut by 0 bases and J by 7 bases, with 16 bases left in between. CDR3 loop: CASSQDLPGVLQPQHF. The CDR3 DNA reads TGCGCCAGCAGCCAAGATCTGCCAGGGGTTTTACAGCCCCAGCATTTT.

This clonotype was observed a few times. The chain carries TRBV6-2 or TRBV6-3 and TRBJ2-2, with D possibly matching TRBD1 (6 bases). The length of the CDR3 is 16 residues. The germline CDR1 and CDR2 sequences are MNHEY and SVGEGT. V was cut by 5 bases and J by 2 bases, with 15 bases left in between. Here the CDR3 DNA reads TGTGCCAGCAGTCCCGACAGGATGCGTAACACCGGGGAGCTGTTTTTT. It specifies CASSPDRMRNTGELFF.

This clonotype has a handful of counts. The rearrangement joins TRBV4-1 to TRBJ2-2; 9 nucleotides match TRBD1. The CDR3 consists of 16 residues. Germline loops: CDR1 MGHRA, CDR2 YSYEKL. Trimming at V came to 2 bases and at J to 5 bases, leaving 6 bases not matched to a gene. CDR3 DNA sequence: TGCGCCAGCAGCCAATCCGCACAGGGGGCAACCGGGGAGCTGTTTTTT. As protein: CASSQSAQGATGELFF.

Note on this clonotype: A much larger clone differs by one base, so this may be a read error. The chain carries TRBV5-4 and TRBJ2-7; D might be TRBD1 (6 bases). This CDR3 is 15 amino acids long. Germline V CDR1 and CDR2: SGHNT, YYREEE (reference sequence). V shed 2 bases and J shed 6 bases, with 18 bases lying between them. The DNA for the CDR3 is TGTGCCAGCAGCTTTCAATCGGACAGTTCGTGCGAGCAGTACTTC. Amino acids: CASSFQSDSSCEQYF.

A word on this clonotype: The conserved phenylalanine or tryptophan normally closing the CDR3 is absent here, so this likely arose from a read error. The rearrangement uses TRBV7-9 and TRBJ1-1; D possibly corresponds to TRBD1 (6 bases). V was trimmed by 7 bases and J by 1 base, leaving 10 bases between them. Germline lookup yields CDR1 SEHNR and CDR2 FQNEAQ (reference sequence). The CDR3 runs to 13 residues. In nucleotides, the CDR3 is TGTGCCAGCACTCAGGGGTCGAACACTGAAGCTTTCATT. It codes for CASTQGSNTEAFI.

The chain has TRBV7-9 and TRBJ2-2; no definite D call. CDR1 is SEHNR, CDR2 FQNEAQ, per germline (reference sequence). V dropped 7 bases and J dropped 0 bases, with 15 bases sitting between them. This CDR3 has 16 residues. In DNA form, the CDR3 reads TGTGCCAGCACCGACCAGCCAAAGCCGAACACCGGGGAGCTGTTTTTT. Translated: CASTDQPKPNTGELFF.

This clonotype was counted only a few times. A read error may be the cause here, since a much bigger clone is one base away. The chain links TRBV6-5 to TRBJ1-5; TRBD1 aligns across 10 bases. CDR1 and CDR2 from the germline V gene are MNHEY and SVGAGI. The CDR3 covers 14 residues. The CDR3 region is CAGSPTGGHQPQHF. The CDR3, as DNA: TGTGCCGGCAGTCCGACAGGGGGCCATCAGCCCCAGCATTTT.

This clonotype was seen repeatedly, ten times or more. The chain uses TRBV5-6 and TRBJ1-2, with D maybe TRBD1 (6 bases). The CDR3 totals 17 residues. Germline V gene lookup returns CDR1 SGHDT and CDR2 YYEEEE. The V gene lost 6 bases and the J gene lost 5 bases, with 26 bases spanning the gap. CDR3 bases: TGTGCCAGCACCTCCCTGCGGGGGCGAAACCCCGAATATGGCTACACCTTC. Translated, it gives CASTSLRGRNPEYGYTF.

This clonotype has a count of ten or more. The J gene is TRBJ2-3, the V gene TRBV29-1; either TRBD1 or TRBD2 may supply D (5 bases each). The CDR3 loop spans 15 amino acids. Trimming stripped 0 bases from V and 1 base from J, with 11 bases between. The germline V gene has CDR1 SQVTM and CDR2 ANQGSEA. The DNA for the CDR3 is TGCAGCGTTGAAGAAGATGGGGGACGCACAGATACGCAGTATTTT. This codes for CSVEEDGGRTDTQYF.

Comments on this clonotype: A much larger clone lies a single base off, so this may be a read error. CDR3 region: CASSLFAGTEALF. CDR3 coding DNA: TGTGCCAGCAGTTTATTTGCGGGCACTGAAGCTCTCTTT. The V call is TRBV27, the J call TRBJ1-1; D remains unclear. The CDR3 covers 13 residues. Germline CDR1 is MNHEY and CDR2 is SMNVEV (reference sequence).

This sequence joins TRBV14 and TRBJ2-7; 11 bases are shared with TRBD2. There are 15 residues in the CDR3. V gave up 4 bases and J gave up 0 bases; unmatched junction bases: 2. Germline values: CDR1 SGHDN, CDR2 FVKESK. The CDR3 nucleotides read TGTGCCAGCAGCCGGACTAGCGGGCCCTCCTACGAGCAGTACTTC. Amino acids: CASSRTSGPSYEQYF.

The chain carries TRBV4-3 and TRBJ2-2, with 10 bases lining up with TRBD2. The germline V gene has CDR1 LGHNA and CDR2 YSLEER. CDR3 length equals 16 residues. The J segment lost 8 bases and the V segment lost 0 bases, leaving 6 bases of the junction unmatched. The CDR3 region has the DNA TGCGCCAGCAGCCAAGATCGGACTAGCGGCAGTGGGGAGCTGTTTTTT. Its translation: CASSQDRTSGSGELFF.